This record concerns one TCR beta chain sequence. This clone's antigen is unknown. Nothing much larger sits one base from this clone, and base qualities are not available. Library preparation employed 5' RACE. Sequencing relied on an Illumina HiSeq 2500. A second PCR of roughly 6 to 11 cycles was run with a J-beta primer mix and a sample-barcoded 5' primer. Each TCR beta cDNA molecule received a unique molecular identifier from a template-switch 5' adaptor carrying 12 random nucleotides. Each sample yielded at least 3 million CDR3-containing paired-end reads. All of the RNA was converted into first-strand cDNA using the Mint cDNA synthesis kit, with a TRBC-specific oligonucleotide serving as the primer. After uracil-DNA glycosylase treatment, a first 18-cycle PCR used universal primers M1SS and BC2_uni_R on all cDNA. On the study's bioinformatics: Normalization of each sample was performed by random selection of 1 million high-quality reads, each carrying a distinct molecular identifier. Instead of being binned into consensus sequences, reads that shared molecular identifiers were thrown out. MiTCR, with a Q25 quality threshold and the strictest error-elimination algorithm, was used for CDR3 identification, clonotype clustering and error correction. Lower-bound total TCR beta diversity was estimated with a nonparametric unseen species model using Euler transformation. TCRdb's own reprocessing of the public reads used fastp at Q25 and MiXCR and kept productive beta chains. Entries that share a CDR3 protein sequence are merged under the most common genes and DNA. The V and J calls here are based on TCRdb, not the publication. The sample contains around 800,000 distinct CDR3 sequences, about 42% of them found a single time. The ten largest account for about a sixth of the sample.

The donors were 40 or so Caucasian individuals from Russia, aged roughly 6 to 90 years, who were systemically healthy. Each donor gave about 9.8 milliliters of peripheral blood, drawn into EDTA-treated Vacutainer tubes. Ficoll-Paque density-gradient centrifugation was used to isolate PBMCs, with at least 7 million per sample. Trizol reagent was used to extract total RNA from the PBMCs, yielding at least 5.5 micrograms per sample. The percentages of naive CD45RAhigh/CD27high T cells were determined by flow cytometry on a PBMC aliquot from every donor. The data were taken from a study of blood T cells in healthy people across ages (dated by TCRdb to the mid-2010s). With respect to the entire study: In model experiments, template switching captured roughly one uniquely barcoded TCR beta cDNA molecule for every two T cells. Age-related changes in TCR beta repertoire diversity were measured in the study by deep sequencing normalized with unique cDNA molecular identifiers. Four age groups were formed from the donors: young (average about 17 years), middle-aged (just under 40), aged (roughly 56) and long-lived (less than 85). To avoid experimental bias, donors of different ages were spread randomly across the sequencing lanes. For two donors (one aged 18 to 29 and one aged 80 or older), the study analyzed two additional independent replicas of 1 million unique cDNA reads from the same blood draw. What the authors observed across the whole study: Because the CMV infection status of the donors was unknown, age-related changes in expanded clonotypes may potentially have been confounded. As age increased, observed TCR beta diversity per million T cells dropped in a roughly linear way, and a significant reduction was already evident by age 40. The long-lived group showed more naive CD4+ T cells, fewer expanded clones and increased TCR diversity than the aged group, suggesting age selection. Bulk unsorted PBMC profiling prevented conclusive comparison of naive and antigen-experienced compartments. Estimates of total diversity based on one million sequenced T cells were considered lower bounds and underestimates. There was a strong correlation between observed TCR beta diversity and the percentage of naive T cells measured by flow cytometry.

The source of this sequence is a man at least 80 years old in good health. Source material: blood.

The nucleotides read TGTGCCAGTAGAAGACCGGGGGTGGAGACCCAGTACTTC. Its translation reads: CASRRPGVETQYF. Here the chain combines TRBV28 and TRBJ2-5, with TRBD2 perhaps the D gene, on 6 matching bases. Deletion took 9 bases off V and 5 bases off J, with a span of 16 bases between the germline ends. The germline V gene gives CDR1 as MDHEN and CDR2 as SYDVKM. CDR3 length: 13 amino acids, cysteine to phenylalanine. Only the CDR3 DNA stays, 39 bases, in frame from base 1.